What follows are 21 T cell receptor gamma chains derived from one specimen sequenced in a study of gamma delta lymphoproliferative disorders and STAT genes. Sequencing used genomic DNA taken from PBMCs of patients and controls. TCRdb re-identified clones in the multiplex PCR reads via CATT. The sample carries just under 2,500 gamma-chain clones, roughly 18% recorded once. The specimen sequenced was blood. The receptors stem from a human donor with gamma-delta T-cell large granular lymphocyte leukemia.

Of note for this clone: Additional DNA sequences in this sample encode the identical CDR3. The V gene is TRGV2, the J gene TRGJ1 or TRGJ2. Matching the DNA to germline supplied the J gene, which TCRdb does not give. J was trimmed by 7 bases and V by 0 bases; bases with no gene match: 6. Germline CDR1 and CDR2: EGSNGY and YDSYNSKV. The CDR3 has 13 residues. CDR3 nucleotides: TGTGCCACCTGGGACGGGCCAGGGTATAAGAAACTCTTT. Residues: CATWDGPGYKKLF.

This clone is categorized as medium-sized (0.01 to 0.1%). The chain carries TRGV10 and TRGJ1 or TRGJ2. Matching the DNA to germline supplied the J gene, which TCRdb does not give. TRGV10 counts as an open reading frame of uncertain function. Trimming at V came to 8 bases and at J to 9 bases, leaving 5 bases not matched to a gene. The CDR3 sequence is 10 residues long. The CDR3 is CAAWDFKKLF. In DNA form, the CDR3 reads TGTGCTGCGTGGGACTTTAAGAAACTCTTT.

The genes are TRGV3 and TRGJ1 or TRGJ2. TCRdb lists no J gene, so it was determined here by aligning the DNA to germline. From germline, CDR1 is VTNTFY and CDR2 YDVSTARD (reference sequence). V was clipped by 6 bases and J by 0 bases; unmatched bases: 8. CDR3 length: 14 residues. The CDR3, as DNA: TGTGCCACCTGGACAGGCGGGAATTATTATAAGAAACTCTTT. As protein: CATWTGGNYYKKLF.

The chain combines TRGV2 with TRGJ1 or TRGJ2. No J segment appears in TCRdb, so it was assigned here by matching the sequence to germline. Losses at the gene ends were 2 bases for V and 10 bases for J; bases not matched to a gene: 5. CDR1 and CDR2 (germline): EGSNGY, YDSYNSKV. This CDR3 has 11 amino acids. Written as DNA, the CDR3 is TGTGCCACCTGGGACGATCGAAAGAAACTCTTT. It specifies CATWDDRKKLF.

This clone is categorized as medium-sized. The gene calls are TRGV4 and TRGJP2. In the absence of a J gene in TCRdb, the DNA was matched to germline to assign it here. CDR1 is EGSTGY and CDR2 is YDSYTSSV in the germline V gene. Germline trimming cut 4 bases from V and 6 bases from J; bases unmatched to any gene: 8. The CDR3 runs 14 residues. CDR3 loop: CATWDGRGDWIKTF. DNA of the CDR3: TGTGCCACCTGGGACGGGCGTGGTGATTGGATCAAGACGTTT.

There is no V gene call, and the J gene is TRGJ1 or TRGJ2. The CDR3 has 9 residues. CDR3 coding DNA: TGTGCCACCTCCCTCAAGAAACTCTTT. It translates to CATSLKKLF.

CDR3 DNA: TGTGCCACCTGGGACAGGCCACATAAGAAACTCTTT. Translation gives CATWDRPHKKLF. This chain connects TRGV3 to TRGJ1 or TRGJ2. No J segment appears in TCRdb, so it was assigned here by matching the sequence to germline. CDR1 and CDR2 (germline): VTNTFY, YDVSTARD (reference sequence). V trimming: 0 bases; J trimming: 8 bases; junction bases outside the gene matches: 4. This CDR3 comprises 12 residues.

This clone was observed a handful of times. DNA of the CDR3: TGTGCCACCTGGGATGGACCTCATTCAAAGAAACTCTTT. This codes for CATWDGPHSKKLF. The rearrangement links TRGV4 to TRGJ1 or TRGJ2. TCRdb carries no J gene annotation; the J gene was assigned here by matching the DNA with germline. The trim removed 1 base at V and 10 bases at J, leaving 10 bases unmatched. CDR1 and CDR2 from the germline V gene are EGSTGY and YDSYTSSV. The length of the CDR3 is 13 residues.

The chain is built from TRGV8 and TRGJ1 or TRGJ2. No J gene is reported in TCRdb; it was inferred here by comparing the DNA with germline. CDR1 and CDR2 from the germline V gene are VENAVY and YDSYNSRV. The CDR3 has 12 amino acids. Trimming took 0 bases from V and 10 from J; bases not matched to a gene: 6. Here the CDR3 reads CATWDRRKKKLF. CDR3 in DNA: TGTGCCACCTGGGATAGGCGGAAGAAGAAACTCTTT.

The V and J genes are TRGV10 and TRGJ1 or TRGJ2. TCRdb offers no J gene call, so here the DNA was matched to germline to obtain one. TRGV10 is filed as an ORF, its function uncertain. There are 16 residues in the CDR3. V gave up 8 bases and J gave up 0 bases; unmatched junction bases: 14. The CDR3 nucleotides read TGTGCTGCGTGGGTTACTCCGACCCCGAATTATTATAAGAAACTCTTT. Protein: CAAWVTPTPNYYKKLF.

This clone occurred a few times. The chain recombines TRGV8 with TRGJ1 or TRGJ2. The J gene, not given by TCRdb, was assigned here from a germline match of the nucleotide sequence. Germline V CDR1 and CDR2: VENAVY, YDSYNSRV. This CDR3 region has 15 residues. V trimming: 6 bases; J trimming: 0 bases; junction bases outside the gene matches: 11. CDR3 nucleotide sequence: TGTGCCACCTGGAAGAACCCTGAGAATTATTATAAGAAACTCTTT. Translation: CATWKNPENYYKKLF.

V gene TRGV3 combines with J gene TRGJ1 or TRGJ2. The J gene, not given by TCRdb, was assigned here from a germline match of the nucleotide sequence. This CDR3 has 12 amino acids. V gave up 7 bases and J gave up 2 bases; unmatched junction bases: 5. Per the germline V gene, CDR1 is VTNTFY and CDR2 is YDVSTARD (reference sequence). The CDR3 sequence is CATCRDYYKKLF. The CDR3 DNA reads TGTGCCACCTGCAGAGATTATTATAAGAAACTCTTT.

This clone was seen only a few times. The chain has TRGV5 and TRGJP1. Assignment of the J gene here rests on matching the DNA to germline, because TCRdb gives none. Per germline, CDR1 VINAFY and CDR2 YDVSNSKD. CDR3 length: 15 amino acids. Losses at the gene ends were 2 bases for V and 0 bases for J; bases not matched to a gene: 3. For the CDR3, the DNA is TGTGCCACCTGGGACAAGGATACCACTGGTTGGTTCAAGATATTT. Protein sequence: CATWDKDTTGWFKIF.

For this clone: A much more abundant neighbour one base away suggests this may be a read error. The DNA is left out, because the CDR3 cannot be placed on it with certainty; the CDR3 is given as TCRdb lists it. The V gene call reads TRGV11; no J gene was called. TRGV11 is known as an ORF, though its function is uncertain. 22 amino acids form the CDR3, both terminal residues included. The CDR3: CTTVPAGLGRNPGHSSGWIKTF.

As to this clone: At the DNA level, this CDR3 is encoded by other sequences in the same sample as well. The rearrangement uses TRGV8 and TRGJ1 or TRGJ2. Assignment of the J gene here rests on matching the DNA to germline, because TCRdb gives none. In germline, CDR1 is VENAVY, CDR2 YDSYNSRV. CDR3 length equals 13 residues. V was clipped by 1 base and J by 5 bases; unmatched bases: 5. The DNA of the CDR3 is TGTGCCACCTGGGATAGAAGTAATTATAAGAAACTCTTT. This translates into CATWDRSNYKKLF.

On this clone itself: The germline gene is not matched at one end of the junction; a read error may be the cause. The chain couples TRGV10 to TRGJ1 or TRGJ2. TCRdb gives no J gene; it was assigned here by matching the DNA to germline. TRGV10 is an open reading frame whose function is uncertain. The CDR3 consists of 9 residues. CDR3 nucleotide sequence: TGCGCCATTAAATATAAGAAACTCTTT. Amino acids: CAIKYKKLF.

This clone occurred a few times. This chain joins TRGV2 and TRGJ1 or TRGJ2. Because TCRdb records no J gene, it was assigned here through a match of the DNA to germline. This CDR3 has 14 amino acids. V was clipped by 2 bases and J by 4 bases; unmatched bases: 8. Germline V CDR1 and CDR2: EGSNGY, YDSYNSKV. The CDR3 loop reads CATWDERLYYKKLF. The CDR3 DNA follows: TGTGCCACCTGGGACGAACGTTTATATTATAAGAAACTCTTT.

V is TRGV10 and J is TRGJ1 or TRGJ2. The J gene, not given by TCRdb, was assigned here from a germline match of the nucleotide sequence. TRGV10 is given ORF status, its function remaining uncertain. The V segment lost 8 bases and the J segment 2 bases; nucleotides outside the gene matches: 13. This CDR3 comprises 15 residues. CDR3 in amino acids: CAAWVETLHYYKKLF. CDR3 in DNA: TGTGCTGCGTGGGTGGAAACACTACATTATTATAAGAAACTCTTT.

The rearrangement joins TRGV2 to TRGJ1 or TRGJ2. The J gene comes from matching the DNA to germline here; TCRdb lacks it. Germline assignment: CDR1 EGSNGY and CDR2 YDSYNSKV. The CDR3 contains 15 residues. Germline trimming cut 0 bases from V and 0 bases from J; bases unmatched to any gene: 5. The CDR3 loop is CATWDGYSNYYKKLF. For the CDR3, the DNA is TGTGCCACCTGGGACGGGTATTCGAATTATTATAAGAAACTCTTT.

This chain joins TRGV3 and TRGJ1 or TRGJ2. TCRdb is silent on the J gene; assignment here came from matching the DNA to germline. CDR3 size: 19 residues. Germline loops: CDR1 VTNTFY, CDR2 YDVSTARD (reference sequence). V shed 11 bases and J 3 bases; nucleotides not matched to a gene: 31. This chain's CDR3 is CANVGGGAPHLVFYYKKLF. CDR3 sequence (DNA): TGTGCCAACGTGGGAGGGGGTGCTCCACACCTAGTTTTTTATTATAAGAAACTCTTT.

Judged by abundance, this clone is medium-sized. The V and J genes are TRGV4 and TRGJP2. No J gene is reported in TCRdb; it was inferred here by comparing the DNA with germline. From germline, CDR1 is EGSTGY and CDR2 YDSYTSSV. Trimming at V came to 1 base and at J to 0 bases, leaving 2 bases not matched to a gene. This CDR3 has 15 amino acids. This chain's CDR3 is CATWDGNSSDWIKTF. The CDR3 DNA sequence: TGTGCCACCTGGGATGGAAATAGTAGTGATTGGATCAAGACGTTT.